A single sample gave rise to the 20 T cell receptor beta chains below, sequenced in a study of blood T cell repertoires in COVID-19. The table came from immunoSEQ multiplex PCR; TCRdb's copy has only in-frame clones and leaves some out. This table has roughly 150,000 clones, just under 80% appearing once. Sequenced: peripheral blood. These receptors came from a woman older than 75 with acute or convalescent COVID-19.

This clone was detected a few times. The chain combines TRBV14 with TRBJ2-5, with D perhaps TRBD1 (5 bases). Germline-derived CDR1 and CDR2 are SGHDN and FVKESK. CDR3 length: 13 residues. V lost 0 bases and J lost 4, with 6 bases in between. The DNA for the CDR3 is TGTGCCAGCAGCCAAGACAGGGTAGAGACCCAGTACTTC. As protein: CASSQDRVETQYF.

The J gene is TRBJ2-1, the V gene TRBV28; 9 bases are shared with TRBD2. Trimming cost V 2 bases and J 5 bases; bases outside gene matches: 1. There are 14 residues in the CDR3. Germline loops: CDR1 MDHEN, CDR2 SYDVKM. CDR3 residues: CASSLLAGNNEQFF. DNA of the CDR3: TGTGCCAGCAGTTTACTAGCGGGAAACAATGAGCAGTTCTTC.

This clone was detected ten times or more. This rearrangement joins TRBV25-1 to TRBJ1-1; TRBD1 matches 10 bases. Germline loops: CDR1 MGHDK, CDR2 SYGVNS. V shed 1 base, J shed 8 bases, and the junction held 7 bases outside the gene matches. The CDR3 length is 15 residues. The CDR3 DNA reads TGTGCCAGCAGTGAATCCTCCGCGGGACAGGGGGAAGCTTTCTTT. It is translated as CASSESSAGQGEAFF.

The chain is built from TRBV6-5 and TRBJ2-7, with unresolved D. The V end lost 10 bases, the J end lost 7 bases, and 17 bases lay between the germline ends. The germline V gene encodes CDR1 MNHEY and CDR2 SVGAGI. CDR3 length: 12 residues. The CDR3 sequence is CATTTGFIEQYF. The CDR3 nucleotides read TGTGCCACCACTACTGGGTTTATTGAGCAGTACTTC.

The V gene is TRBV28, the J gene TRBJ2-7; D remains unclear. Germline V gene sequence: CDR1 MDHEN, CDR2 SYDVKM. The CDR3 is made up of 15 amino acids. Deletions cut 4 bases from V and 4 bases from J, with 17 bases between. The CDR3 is CASSSPGLRFYEQYF. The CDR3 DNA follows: TGTGCCAGCAGTTCTCCGGGTCTAAGGTTTTACGAGCAGTACTTC.

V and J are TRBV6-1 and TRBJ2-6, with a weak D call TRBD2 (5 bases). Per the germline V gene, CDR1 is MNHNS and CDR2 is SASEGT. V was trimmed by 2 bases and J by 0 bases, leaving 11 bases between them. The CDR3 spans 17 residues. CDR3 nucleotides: TGTGCCAGCAGTGAACTCCTTGGGAGCTCTGGGGCCAACGTCCTGACTTTC. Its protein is CASSELLGSSGANVLTF.

The CDR3 region has the DNA TGTGCCAGCAGCCAGGGAGGGACTAGCGGGGGGGCCCTCGAGCAGTACTTC. Residues: CASSQGGTSGGALEQYF. This sequence joins TRBV3-1 (or the pseudogene TRBV3-2) and TRBJ2-7, with 16 bases identical to TRBD2. V shed 3 bases, J shed 6 bases, and the junction held 8 bases outside the gene matches. Germline assignment: CDR1 LGHDT and CDR2 YNNKEL (reference sequence). This CDR3 spans 17 amino acids.

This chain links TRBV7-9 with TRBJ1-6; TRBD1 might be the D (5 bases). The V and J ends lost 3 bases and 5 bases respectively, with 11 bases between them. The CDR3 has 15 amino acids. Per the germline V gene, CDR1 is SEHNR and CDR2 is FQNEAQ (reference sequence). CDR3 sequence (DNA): TGTGCCAGCAGCTTGGGACTGATAGATAATTCACCCCTCCACTTT. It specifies CASSLGLIDNSPLHF.

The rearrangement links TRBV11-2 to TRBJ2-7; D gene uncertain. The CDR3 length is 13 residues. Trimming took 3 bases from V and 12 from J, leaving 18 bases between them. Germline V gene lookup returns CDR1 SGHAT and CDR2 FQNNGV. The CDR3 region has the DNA TGTGCCAGCAGCTTTACAACAGCCCAGGCCCCGTACTTC. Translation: CASSFTTAQAPYF.

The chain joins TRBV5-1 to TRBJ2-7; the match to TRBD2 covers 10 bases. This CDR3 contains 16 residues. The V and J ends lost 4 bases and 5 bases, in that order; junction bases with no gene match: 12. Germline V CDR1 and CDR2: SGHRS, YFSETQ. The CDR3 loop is CASSAALLAGSHEQYF. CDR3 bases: TGCGCCAGCAGCGCTGCCCTACTAGCGGGGAGCCACGAGCAGTACTTC.

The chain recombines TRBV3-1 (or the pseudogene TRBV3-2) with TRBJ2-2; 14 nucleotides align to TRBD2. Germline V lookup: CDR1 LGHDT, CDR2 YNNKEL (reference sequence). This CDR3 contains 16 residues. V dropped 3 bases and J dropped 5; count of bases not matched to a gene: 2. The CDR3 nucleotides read TGTGCCAGCAGCCAGGGGACTAGCGGGGGAACCGGGGAGCTGTTTTTT. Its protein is CASSQGTSGGTGELFF.

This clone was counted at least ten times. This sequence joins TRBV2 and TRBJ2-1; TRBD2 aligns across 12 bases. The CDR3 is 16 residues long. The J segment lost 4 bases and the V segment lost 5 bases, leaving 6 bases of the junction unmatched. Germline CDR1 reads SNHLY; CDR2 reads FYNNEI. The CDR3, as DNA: TGTGCCAGCAGTCAAAGACTAGCGGGAGTTTACAATGAGCAGTTCTTC. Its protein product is CASSQRLAGVYNEQFF.

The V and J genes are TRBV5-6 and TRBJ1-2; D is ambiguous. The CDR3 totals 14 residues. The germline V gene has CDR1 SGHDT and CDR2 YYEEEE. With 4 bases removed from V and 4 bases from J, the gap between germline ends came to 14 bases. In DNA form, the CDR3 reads TGTGCCAGCAGCGCCCGGTCCAGGTTCTATGGCTACACCTTC. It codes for CASSARSRFYGYTF.

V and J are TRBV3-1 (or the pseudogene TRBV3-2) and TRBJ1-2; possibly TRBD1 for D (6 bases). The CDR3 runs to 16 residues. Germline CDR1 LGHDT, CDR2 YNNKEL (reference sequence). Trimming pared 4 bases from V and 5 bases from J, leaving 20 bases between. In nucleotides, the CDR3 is TGTGCCAGCAGCCTATCCCACAAGGGGGGGGAGTATGGCTACACCTTC. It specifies CASSLSHKGGEYGYTF.

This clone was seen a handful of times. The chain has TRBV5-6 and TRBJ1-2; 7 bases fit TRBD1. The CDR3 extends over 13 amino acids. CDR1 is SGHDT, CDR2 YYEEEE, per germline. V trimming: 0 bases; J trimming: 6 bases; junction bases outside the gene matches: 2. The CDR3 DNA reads TGTGCCAGCAGCTTGGACAGGGGACATGGCTACACCTTC. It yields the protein CASSLDRGHGYTF.

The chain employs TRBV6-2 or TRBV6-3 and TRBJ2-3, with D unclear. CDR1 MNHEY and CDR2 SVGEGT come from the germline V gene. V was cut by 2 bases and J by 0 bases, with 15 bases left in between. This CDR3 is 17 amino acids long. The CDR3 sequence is CASSYGRQPHSTDTQYF. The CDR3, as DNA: TGTGCCAGCAGTTACGGGCGTCAACCGCATAGCACAGATACGCAGTATTTT.

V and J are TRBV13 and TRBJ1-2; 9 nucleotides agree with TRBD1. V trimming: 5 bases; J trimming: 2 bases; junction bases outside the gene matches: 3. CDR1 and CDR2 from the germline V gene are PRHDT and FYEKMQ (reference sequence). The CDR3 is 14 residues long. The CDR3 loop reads CASSHGTGNYGYTF. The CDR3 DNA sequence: TGTGCCAGCAGCCACGGGACAGGGAACTATGGCTACACCTTC.

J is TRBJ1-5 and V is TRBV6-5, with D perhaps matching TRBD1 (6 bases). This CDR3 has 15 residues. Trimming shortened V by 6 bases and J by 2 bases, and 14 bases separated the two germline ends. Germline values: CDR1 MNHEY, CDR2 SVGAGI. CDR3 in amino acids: CASSEGGGGNQPQHF. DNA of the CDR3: TGTGCCAGCAGCGAGGGAGGGGGTGGCAATCAGCCCCAGCATTTT.

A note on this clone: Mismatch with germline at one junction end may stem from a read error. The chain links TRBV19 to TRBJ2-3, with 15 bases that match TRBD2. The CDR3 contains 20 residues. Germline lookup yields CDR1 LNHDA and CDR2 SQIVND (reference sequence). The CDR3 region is CAGSPAPYSGTSGRTDTQYF. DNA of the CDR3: TGTGCCGGTAGCCCCGCCCCTTACTCCGGGACTAGCGGGAGGACAGATACGCAGTATTTT. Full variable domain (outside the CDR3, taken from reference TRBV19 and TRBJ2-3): DGGITQSPKYLFRKEGQNVTLSCEQNLNHDAMYWYRQDPGQGLRLIYYSQIVNDFQKGDIAEGYSVSREKKESFPLTVTSAQKNPTAFYLCAGSPAPYSGTSGRTDTQYFGPGTRLTVL.

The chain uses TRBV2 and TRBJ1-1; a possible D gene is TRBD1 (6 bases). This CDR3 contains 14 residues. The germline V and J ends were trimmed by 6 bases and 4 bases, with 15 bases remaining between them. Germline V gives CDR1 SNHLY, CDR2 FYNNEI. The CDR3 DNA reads TGTGCCAGCAGCGTACAGGGAGGGCCCACTGAAGCTTTCTTT. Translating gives CASSVQGGPTEAFF.